These 7 T cell receptor beta chains originate from one sample sequenced in a study of T cell repertoires in cytomegalovirus infection. TCRdb re-derived calls from the reads in MiXCR, one entry per CDR3 protein. The sample records approximately 76,000 distinct CDR3 sequences, 3.7% being singletons. The sequencing sample was made of PBMCs. The receptors stem from a human donor in good health (CMV status not recorded). Some clones in this sample may be carry-over from other donors' samples.

There are many counts of this clonotype. This chain connects TRBV7-2 to TRBJ2-1; TRBD1 matches at 9 bases. The CDR3 spans 17 residues. Per germline, CDR1 SGHTA and CDR2 FQGNSA. Trimming cost V 5 bases and J 2 bases; bases outside gene matches: 10. The DNA for the CDR3 is TGTGCCAGCAGCCTCAGCTTCCGGGACAGGGCCTACAATGAGCAGTTCTTC. It specifies CASSLSFRDRAYNEQFF. Full variable domain (outside the CDR3, taken from reference TRBV7-2 and TRBJ2-1): GAGVSQSPSNKVTEKGKDVELRCDPISGHTALYWYRQSLGQGLEFLIYFQGNSAPDKSGLPSDRFSAERTGGSVSTLTIQRTQQEDSAVYLCASSLSFRDRAYNEQFFGPGTRLTVL.

Ten or more counts support this clonotype. This chain joins TRBV7-6 and TRBJ2-2; D remains ambiguous. There are 13 residues in the CDR3. Germline CDR1 is SGHVS and CDR2 is FNYEAQ. V lost 5 bases and J 5 bases, leaving 9 bases between the germline ends. The CDR3 loop reads CASSLAGTGELFF. The CDR3 region has the DNA TGTGCCAGCAGCCTGGCCGGAACCGGGGAGCTGTTTTTT.

This clonotype was counted at least ten times. The chain couples TRBV7-2 to TRBJ2-3; D may be TRBD2 (5 bases). Germline lookup yields CDR1 SGHTA and CDR2 FQGNSA. CDR3 size: 14 residues. The V end was cut by 1 base, the J end by 8 bases, with 13 bases between. The CDR3 nucleotides are TGTGCCAGCAGCTTAGACCGGGGTGAATCTACGCAGTATTTT. This codes for CASSLDRGESTQYF.

This chain links TRBV20-1 with TRBJ1-1; 10 nucleotides align to TRBD1. V gave up 5 bases and J gave up 8 bases; unmatched junction bases: 5. There are 12 residues in the CDR3. Germline values: CDR1 DFQATT, CDR2 SNEGSKA (reference sequence). CDR3 sequence reads: CSASTGGKEAFF. In DNA, the CDR3 is TGCAGTGCTTCGACAGGGGGCAAGGAAGCTTTCTTT.

There are many counts of this clonotype. The rearrangement uses TRBV7-2 and TRBJ2-3, with D perhaps given as TRBD1 or TRBD2 (5 bases each). Trimming pared 2 bases from V and 0 bases from J, leaving 12 bases between. Germline V CDR1 and CDR2: SGHTA, FQGNSA. This CDR3 spans 16 amino acids. CDR3 sequence reads: CASSLFGGPSTDTQYF. CDR3 in DNA: TGTGCCAGCAGCTTATTTGGGGGACCCAGCACAGATACGCAGTATTTT.

In its sample, this clonotype was seen many times. The chain combines TRBV7-3 with TRBJ2-3; 11 positions match TRBD1. V shed 6 bases, J shed 4 bases, and the junction held 3 bases outside the gene matches. There are 14 residues in the CDR3. CDR1 SGHTA and CDR2 FQGTGA come from the germline V gene. The CDR3 DNA follows: TGTGCCAGCAGTCGGACAGGGGGCGCAGATACGCAGTATTTT. Protein: CASSRTGGADTQYF.

This clonotype was seen ten or more times. The V call is TRBV10-3, the J call TRBJ2-5, with D possibly being TRBD1 (6 bases). This CDR3 has 12 residues. V was pared by 11 bases and J by 1 base, with 11 bases between. CDR1 is ENHRY and CDR2 is SYGVKD in the germline V gene. The CDR3 sequence is CASGQTQETQYF. The CDR3 coding sequence is TGTGCCTCCGGACAGACCCAAGAGACCCAGTACTTC.